Each of the 22 T cell receptor beta chains below was sequenced from the same sample in a study of blood T cells in healthy people across ages. Primed by a sample-barcoded 5' primer and a J-beta primer mix, a second PCR proceeded for 7 to 11 cycles. Using its own MiXCR run on the 5' RACE reads, TCRdb lists one record per CDR3 protein. Counted here are approximately 1.5 million distinct CDR3 sequences, roughly 32% occurring once; the ten biggest clones make up roughly 10%. Sequencing used blood. The receptors were gathered from a woman under 40 in good health.

The chain is built from TRBV20-1 and TRBJ2-3, with a weak D call TRBD1 (6 bases). Trimming left V 6 bases short and J 0 bases short, with 16 bases between. This CDR3 spans 15 amino acids. Looked up from germline, CDR1 is DFQATT and CDR2 is SNEGSKA (reference sequence). Here the CDR3 reads CSADAGVASTDTQYF. The CDR3 region has the DNA TGCAGTGCAGATGCAGGGGTCGCCAGCACAGATACGCAGTATTTT.

This chain joins TRBV14 and TRBJ2-6; D possibly corresponds to TRBD2 (6 bases). V was cut by 8 bases and J by 2 bases, with 28 bases left in between. This CDR3 is built from 20 residues. From germline, CDR1 is SGHDN and CDR2 FVKESK. CDR3 sequence (DNA): TGTGCCAGCGGCCTATACCATTACTCCCGGGGGACGGCTGGGGCCAACGTCCTGACTTTC. Its translation is CASGLYHYSRGTAGANVLTF.

The sample holds a few counts of this clonotype. The V call is TRBV4-1, the J call TRBJ2-3; possibly TRBD2 for D (5 bases). CDR3 length: 14 residues. Germline V gene lookup returns CDR1 MGHRA and CDR2 YSYEKL. Trimming removed 6 bases at V and 4 bases at J, with 14 bases between. CDR3 loop: CASRPGIEADTQYF. The CDR3 DNA reads TGCGCCAGCAGACCGGGAATCGAGGCAGATACGCAGTATTTT.

The sample holds a few counts of this clonotype. The rearrangement uses TRBV20-1 and TRBJ2-7; D call uncertain. Germline CDR1 and CDR2: DFQATT and SNEGSKA (reference sequence). V lost 1 base to trimming and J lost 7 bases, with 8 bases between them. The CDR3 contains 11 residues. The CDR3 bases are TGCAGTGCTAGAGGCGAGCGAGAGCAGTACTTC. This gives the protein CSARGEREQYF.

This chain joins TRBV21-1 and TRBJ2-4; TRBD1 was called by the table and not checked on the DNA. TRBV21-1 is a pseudogene locus. The CDR3 runs 17 residues. CDR3 coding DNA: TGTGCCAGCAGCAAAGGCCCTAAACGGGACAGCAAAAACATTCAGTACTTC. Protein sequence: CASSKGPKRDSKNIQYF.

In DNA, the CDR3 is TGTGCCACCAGCAGAGATTCGGAGGGCTACACCTTC. This encodes CATSRDSEGYTF. The chain joins TRBV15 to TRBJ1-2; no clear D. V was clipped by 0 bases and J by 8 bases, with 7 bases between them. The CDR3 is made up of 12 amino acids. Germline CDR1 is LNHNV and CDR2 is YYDKDF (reference sequence).

This clonotype has just a few counts. The rearrangement links TRBV20-1 to TRBJ2-7; perhaps D is TRBD1 or TRBD2 (5 bases each). Germline V gives CDR1 DFQATT, CDR2 SNEGSKA (reference sequence). The V and J ends lost 5 bases and 2 bases respectively, with 13 bases between them. There are 13 residues in the CDR3. The CDR3 sequence: CSAGATGPYEQYF. The CDR3 DNA reads as TGCAGTGCTGGAGCAACGGGGCCCTACGAGCAGTACTTC.

V and J are TRBV20-1 and TRBJ2-7; 7 bases align to TRBD1. The CDR3 is 13 residues long. The J segment lost 6 bases and the V segment lost 5 bases, leaving 10 bases of the junction unmatched. Germline CDR1 is DFQATT and CDR2 is SNEGSKA (reference sequence). The DNA for the CDR3 is TGCAGTGCTGGACCTGACAGGGCAACCGAGCAGTACTTC. Its protein product is CSAGPDRATEQYF.

This clonotype has just a few counts. The chain employs TRBV27 and TRBJ2-1; 9 positions agree with TRBD2. This CDR3 is built from 16 residues. Losses at the gene ends were 7 bases for V and 2 bases for J; bases not matched to a gene: 9. The V gene's germline CDR1 is MNHEY and CDR2 SMNVEV (reference sequence). In nucleotides, the CDR3 is TGTGCCAGCACCCCGTGGGGGACTAGCCCCTACAATGAGCAGTTCTTC. Translated, it gives CASTPWGTSPYNEQFF.

The V call is TRBV10-3, the J call TRBJ1-4; 9 positions match TRBD1. Germline CDR1 and CDR2: ENHRY and SYGVKD. This CDR3 spans 13 amino acids. V lost 10 bases and J lost 8; bases outside the gene matches: 8. The CDR3 coding sequence is TGTGCCACTAGCAGGACAGGGGAAGAAAAACTGTTTTTT. It specifies CATSRTGEEKLFF.

The CDR3 DNA reads as TGTGCCACCAGCAGAGACGGGACAGGGGGTGGCTACACCTTC. Protein product: CATSRDGTGGGYTF. The chain carries TRBV15 and TRBJ1-2; 11 bases map to TRBD1. The CDR3 consists of 14 residues. Germline V CDR1 and CDR2: LNHNV, YYDKDF (reference sequence). J lost 7 bases, V lost 0 bases, and 1 base had no gene match.

The chain is built from TRBV7-6 and TRBJ2-4, with 8 bases aligning to TRBD1. The J call is in doubt because the DNA end fits TRBJ2-7 better. This CDR3 is 14 amino acids long. Germline V gives CDR1 SGHVS, CDR2 FNYEAQ. DNA for the CDR3: TGTGCCAGCAGCCCCGAGACAGGGGCCTACGAGCAGTACTTC. Protein: CASSPETGAYEQYF.

This clonotype was picked up a small number of times. The chain employs TRBV20-1 and TRBJ2-1, with 10 bases lining up with TRBD2. V shed 4 bases and J 5 bases; nucleotides not matched to a gene: 14. The CDR3 has 17 residues. Germline-derived CDR1 and CDR2 are DFQATT and SNEGSKA (reference sequence). CDR3 region: CSATPGLAPTGNNEQFF. The DNA for the CDR3 is TGCAGTGCTACACCGGGACTAGCGCCCACAGGGAACAATGAGCAGTTCTTC.

The chain recombines TRBV4-1 with TRBJ2-7; D not certain. Between the trimmed V and J ends, which lost 3 bases and 8 bases, there was a span of 14 bases. This CDR3 region has 13 residues. Germline-derived CDR1 and CDR2 are MGHRA and YSYEKL. CDR3 region: CASSQVPTSKQYF. CDR3 nucleotide sequence: TGCGCCAGCAGCCAGGTACCCACGAGCAAGCAGTACTTC.

This clonotype was seen just once. Written as DNA, the CDR3 is TGCGCCAGCAGCCTTGGGCAGGGGGACAGCCTCGGAGGCTACACCTTC. As protein: CASSLGQGDSLGGYTF. This chain connects TRBV4-1 to TRBJ1-2; 7 nucleotides match TRBD1. CDR1 and CDR2 from the germline V gene are MGHRA and YSYEKL. V dropped 4 bases and J dropped 8; count of bases not matched to a gene: 16. The length of the CDR3 is 16 residues.

With regard to this clonotype: A single base separates this from a much larger clone, so it may be a read error. The rearrangement joins TRBV15 to TRBJ1-5; D is unclear. V was clipped by 0 bases and J by 3 bases, with 6 bases between them. The CDR3 totals 14 residues. Germline-derived CDR1 and CDR2 are LNHNV and YYDKDF (reference sequence). The CDR3 reads CATSRDRTNQPQHF. CDR3 bases: TGTGCCACCAGCAGAGATCGGACCAATCAGCCCCAGCATTTT.

The CDR3 DNA follows: TGCAGTGCTCGAGTGAGGACTAGCGGTTACGATGAGCAGTTCTTC. It translates to CSARVRTSGYDEQFF. The V gene is TRBV20-1, the J gene TRBJ2-1; the match to TRBD2 covers 10 bases. Germline lookup yields CDR1 DFQATT and CDR2 SNEGSKA (reference sequence). The CDR3 covers 15 residues. V dropped 5 bases and J dropped 8; count of bases not matched to a gene: 12.

The chain links TRBV7-6 to TRBJ1-5; D is undetermined. The CDR3 is made up of 13 amino acids. Germline-derived CDR1 and CDR2 are SGHVS and FNYEAQ. Trimming left V 5 bases short and J 4 bases short, with 9 bases between. In nucleotides, the CDR3 is TGTGCCAGCAGCGCGAGGAGAAATCAGCCCCAGCATTTT. Translating gives CASSARRNQPQHF. The entire variable domain, with the rest obtained from reference TRBV7-6 and TRBJ1-5, is as follows: GAGVSQSPRYKVTKRGQDVALRCDPISGHVSLYWYRQALGQGPEFLTYFNYEAQQDKSGLPNDRFSAERPEGSISTLTIQRTEQRDSAMYRCASSARRNQPQHFGDGTRLSIL.

The chain couples TRBV5-1 to TRBJ2-1; D uncertain. Germline CDR1 reads SGHRS; CDR2 reads YFSETQ. The V end was cut by 0 bases, the J end by 0 bases, with 7 bases between. This CDR3 is built from 15 residues. The CDR3 region has the DNA TGCGCCAGCAGCTTGGCGCCGCACTCCTACAATGAGCAGTTCTTC. Amino acid sequence: CASSLAPHSYNEQFF.

The chain combines TRBV27 with TRBJ2-5, with 9 bases aligning to TRBD1. TRBJ2-7 matches the DNA end more closely, so the J call is doubtful. Per germline, CDR1 MNHEY and CDR2 SMNVEV (reference sequence). The CDR3 loop spans 15 amino acids. This CDR3 is CASSSGTGSFCEQYF. CDR3 sequence (DNA): TGTGCCAGCAGTTCGGGGACAGGGTCCTTTTGCGAGCAGTACTTC.

This clonotype has at least ten counts. V is TRBV7-9 and J is TRBJ2-7; D is undetermined. Germline-derived CDR1 and CDR2 are SEHNR and FQNEAQ (reference sequence). This CDR3 has 14 amino acids. Trimming took off 2 bases at V and 3 bases at J, with 11 bases between the two ends. CDR3 amino acids: CASSLKSSRYEQYF. The CDR3 DNA is TGTGCCAGCAGCTTAAAATCGTCCCGCTACGAGCAGTACTTC.

The chain is built from TRBV9 and TRBJ1-1; 7 bases are a match to TRBD1. J lost 0 bases, V lost 7 bases, and 6 bases had no gene match. The germline CDR1 and CDR2 sequences are SGDLS and YYNGEE. The CDR3 consists of 14 residues. The CDR3 DNA reads TGTGCCAGCGCCCGAGGGGGCCTGAACACTGAAGCTTTCTTT. Residues: CASARGGLNTEAFF.